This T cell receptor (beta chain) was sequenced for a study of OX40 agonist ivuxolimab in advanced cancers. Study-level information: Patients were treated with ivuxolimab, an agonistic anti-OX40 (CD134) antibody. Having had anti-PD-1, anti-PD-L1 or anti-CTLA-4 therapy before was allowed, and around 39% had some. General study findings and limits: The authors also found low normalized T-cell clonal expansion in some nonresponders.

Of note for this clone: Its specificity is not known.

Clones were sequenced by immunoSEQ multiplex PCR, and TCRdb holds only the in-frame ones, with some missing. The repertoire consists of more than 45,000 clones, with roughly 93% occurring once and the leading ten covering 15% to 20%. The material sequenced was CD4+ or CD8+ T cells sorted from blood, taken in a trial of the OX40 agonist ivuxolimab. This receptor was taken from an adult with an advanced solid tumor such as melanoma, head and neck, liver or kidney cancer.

This chain's CDR3 is CAYRTARRTDTQYF. Here the CDR3 DNA reads TGTGCCTATCGGACCGCCCGACGCACAGATACGCAGTATTTT. J is TRBJ2-3 and V is TRBV30; the D is unclear. Germline assignment: CDR1 GTSNPN and CDR2 SVGIG (reference sequence). V was cut by 7 bases and J by 1 base, with 15 bases left in between. The CDR3 loop spans 14 amino acids.